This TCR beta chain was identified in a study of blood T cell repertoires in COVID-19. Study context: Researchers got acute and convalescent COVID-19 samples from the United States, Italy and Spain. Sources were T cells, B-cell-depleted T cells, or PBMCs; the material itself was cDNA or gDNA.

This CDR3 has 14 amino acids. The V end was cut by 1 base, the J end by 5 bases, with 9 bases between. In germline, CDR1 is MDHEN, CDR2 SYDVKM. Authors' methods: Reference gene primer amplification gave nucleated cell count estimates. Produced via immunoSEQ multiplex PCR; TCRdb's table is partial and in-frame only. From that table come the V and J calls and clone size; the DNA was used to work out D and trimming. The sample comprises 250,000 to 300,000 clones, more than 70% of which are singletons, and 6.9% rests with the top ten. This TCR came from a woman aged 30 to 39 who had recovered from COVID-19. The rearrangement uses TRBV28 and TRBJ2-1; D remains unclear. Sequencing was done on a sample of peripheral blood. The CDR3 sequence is CASSLLLLHNEQFF. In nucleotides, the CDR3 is TGTGCCAGCAGTTTATTACTTCTCCACAATGAGCAGTTCTTC.